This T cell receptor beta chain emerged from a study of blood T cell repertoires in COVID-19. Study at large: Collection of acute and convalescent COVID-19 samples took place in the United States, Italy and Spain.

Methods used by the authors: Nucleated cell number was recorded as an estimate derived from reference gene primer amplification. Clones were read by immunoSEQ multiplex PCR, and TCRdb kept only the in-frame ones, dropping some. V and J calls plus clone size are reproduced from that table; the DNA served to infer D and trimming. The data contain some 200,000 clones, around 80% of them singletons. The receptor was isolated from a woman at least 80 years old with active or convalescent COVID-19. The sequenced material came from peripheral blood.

CDR3 in DNA: TGTGCCAGCAGCCCCCTCGGACTAGGAAATTACCAAGAGACCCAGTACTTC. As protein: CASSPLGLGNYQETQYF. This chain links TRBV7-9 with TRBJ2-5, with 7 bases matching TRBD2. The germline V gene has CDR1 SEHNR and CDR2 FQNEAQ (reference sequence). CDR3 length: 17 amino acids. J gave up 0 bases and V 5 bases, and 12 bases lay outside the gene matches.